This T cell receptor beta chain was captured in a study of shared clonotypes between healthy human individuals. The method was immunoSEQ multiplex PCR; TCRdb's version includes in-frame clones alone and lacks a portion of them. The sample gives 2 million to 2.5 million clones, around 92% of which show up once; approximately 0.41% is in the top ten. This clone occurred once. From CD4+ cells came CD45RA+ naive and CD45RA-negative memory subsets. CDR1 GTSNPN and CDR2 SVGIG come from the germline V gene (reference sequence). V was pared by 5 bases and J by 2 bases, with 13 bases between. This CDR3 has 15 amino acids.

The source material was naive CD4+ T cells from PBMCs. The subset is: CD45RA+ positively selected. The receptor comes from a man between 18 and 29 years old in good health. Some clones in this sample may be carry-over from other donors' samples. The chain combines TRBV30 with TRBJ2-6; D is possibly TRBD1 or TRBD2 (5 bases each). This CDR3 reads CAWSRAEAGANVLTF. CDR3 DNA sequence: TGTGCCTGGTCCAGGGCGGAGGCTGGGGCCAACGTCCTGACTTTC.